This TCR beta chain was recorded in a study of post-analysis software for immune sequencing data. Study summary: The disease courses spanned relapsing-remitting, secondary progressive and progressive-relapsing forms of multiple sclerosis.

This clonotype was detected a few times. What it binds is not known. The CDR3 runs to 13 residues. Germline lookup yields CDR1 SQVTM and CDR2 ANQGSEA. The J segment lost 1 base and the V segment lost 8 bases, leaving 6 bases of the junction unmatched. Overall study results and limits: Samples made in the same batch grouped tightly together by F measure. A significant reduction in normalized Chao1 diversity was observed in multiple sclerosis patients versus controls. Roughly five TRBV segments, including TRBV5-6, TRBV5-1 and TRBV20-1, were more frequent in patients than controls.

Tagging with unique molecular identifiers was a feature of the TCR beta cDNA libraries. TCRdb analysed the PCR reads with MiXCR anew, one entry per CDR3 protein. The sample consists of approximately 630,000 distinct CDR3 sequences, more than 50% of them appearing once. The TCR sequence derives from a girl aged 2 to 10 with multiple sclerosis. The sample taken for sequencing was blood. The chain couples TRBV29-1 to TRBJ2-5, with 8 bases aligning to TRBD2. CDR3 protein: CSSDGTSQETQYF. The CDR3 DNA is TGCAGCTCTGACGGGACTAGCCAAGAGACCCAGTACTTC.